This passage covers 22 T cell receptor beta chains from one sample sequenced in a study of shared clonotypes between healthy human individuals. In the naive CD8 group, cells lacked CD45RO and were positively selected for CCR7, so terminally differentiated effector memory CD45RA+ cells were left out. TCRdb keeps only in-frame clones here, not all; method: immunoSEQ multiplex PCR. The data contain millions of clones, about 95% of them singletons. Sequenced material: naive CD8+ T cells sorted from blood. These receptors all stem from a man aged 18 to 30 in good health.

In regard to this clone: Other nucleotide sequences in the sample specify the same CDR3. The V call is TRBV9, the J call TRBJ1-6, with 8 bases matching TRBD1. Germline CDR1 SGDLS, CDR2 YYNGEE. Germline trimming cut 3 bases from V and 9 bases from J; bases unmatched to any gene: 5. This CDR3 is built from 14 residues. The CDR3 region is CASSAGQGGSPLHF. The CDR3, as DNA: TGTGCCAGCAGCGCCGGACAGGGTGGTTCACCCCTCCACTTT.

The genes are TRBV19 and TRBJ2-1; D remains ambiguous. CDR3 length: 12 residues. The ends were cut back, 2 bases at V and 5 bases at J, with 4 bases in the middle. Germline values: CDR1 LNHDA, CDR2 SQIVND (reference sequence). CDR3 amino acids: CASSIIDNEQFF. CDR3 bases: TGTGCCAGTAGTATAATCGACAATGAGCAGTTCTTC.

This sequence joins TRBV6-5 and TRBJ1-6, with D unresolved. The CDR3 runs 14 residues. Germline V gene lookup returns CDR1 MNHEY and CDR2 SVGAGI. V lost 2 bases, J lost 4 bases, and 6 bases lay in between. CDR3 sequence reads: CASSYTEYNSPLHF. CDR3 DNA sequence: TGTGCCAGCAGTTACACGGAGTATAATTCACCCCTCCACTTT.

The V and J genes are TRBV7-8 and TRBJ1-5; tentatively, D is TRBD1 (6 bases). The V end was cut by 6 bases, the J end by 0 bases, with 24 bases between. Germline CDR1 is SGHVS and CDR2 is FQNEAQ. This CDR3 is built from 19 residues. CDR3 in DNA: TGTGCCAGCAGATCCTACCGGGACACGTTTACTTATAGCAATCAGCCCCAGCATTTT. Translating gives CASRSYRDTFTYSNQPQHF.

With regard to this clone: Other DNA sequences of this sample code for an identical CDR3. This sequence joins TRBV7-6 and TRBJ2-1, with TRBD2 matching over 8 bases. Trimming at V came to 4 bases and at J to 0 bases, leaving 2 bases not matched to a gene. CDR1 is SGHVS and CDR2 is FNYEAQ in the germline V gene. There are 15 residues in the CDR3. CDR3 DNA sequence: TGTGCCAGCAGCTCCACTAGCGGCTCCTACAATGAGCAGTTCTTC. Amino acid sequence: CASSSTSGSYNEQFF.

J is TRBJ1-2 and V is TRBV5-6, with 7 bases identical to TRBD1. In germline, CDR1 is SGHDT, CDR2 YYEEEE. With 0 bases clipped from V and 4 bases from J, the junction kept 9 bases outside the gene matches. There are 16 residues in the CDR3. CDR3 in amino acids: CASSLESGTVFYGYTF. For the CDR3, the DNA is TGTGCCAGCAGCTTGGAGTCCGGGACAGTTTTCTATGGCTACACCTTC.

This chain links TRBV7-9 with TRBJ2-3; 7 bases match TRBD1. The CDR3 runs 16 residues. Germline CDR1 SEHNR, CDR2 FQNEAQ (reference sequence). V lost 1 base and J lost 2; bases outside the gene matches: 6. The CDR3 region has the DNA TGTGCCAGCAGCTTAGAGAGTGACAGGGTCACAGATACGCAGTATTTT. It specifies CASSLESDRVTDTQYF.

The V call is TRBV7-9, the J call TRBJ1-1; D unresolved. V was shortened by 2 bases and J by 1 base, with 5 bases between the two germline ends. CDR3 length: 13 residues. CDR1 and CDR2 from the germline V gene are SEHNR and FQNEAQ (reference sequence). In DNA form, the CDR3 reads TGTGCCAGCAGCTTACTCCGGAACACTGAAGCTTTCTTT. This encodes CASSLLRNTEAFF.

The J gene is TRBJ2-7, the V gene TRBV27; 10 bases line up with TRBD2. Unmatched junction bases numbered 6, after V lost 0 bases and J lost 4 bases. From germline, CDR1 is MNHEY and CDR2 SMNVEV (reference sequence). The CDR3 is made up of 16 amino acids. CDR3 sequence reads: CASSLSIAGGQYEQYF. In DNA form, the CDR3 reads TGTGCCAGCAGTTTATCGATAGCGGGAGGCCAGTACGAGCAGTACTTC.

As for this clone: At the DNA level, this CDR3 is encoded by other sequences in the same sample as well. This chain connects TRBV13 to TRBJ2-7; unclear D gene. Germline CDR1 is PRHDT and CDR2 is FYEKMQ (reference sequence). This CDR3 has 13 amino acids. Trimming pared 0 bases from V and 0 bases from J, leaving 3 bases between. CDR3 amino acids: CASSLGVSYEQYF. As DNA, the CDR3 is TGTGCCAGCAGCTTAGGAGTCTCCTACGAGCAGTACTTC.

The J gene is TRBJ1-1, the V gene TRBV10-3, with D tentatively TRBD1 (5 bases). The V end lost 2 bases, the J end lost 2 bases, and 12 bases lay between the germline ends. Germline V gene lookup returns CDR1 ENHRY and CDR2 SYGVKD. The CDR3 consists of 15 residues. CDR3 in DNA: TGTGCCATCAGTGAGCTGGGACTCCTCAACACTGAAGCTTTCTTT. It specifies CAISELGLLNTEAFF.

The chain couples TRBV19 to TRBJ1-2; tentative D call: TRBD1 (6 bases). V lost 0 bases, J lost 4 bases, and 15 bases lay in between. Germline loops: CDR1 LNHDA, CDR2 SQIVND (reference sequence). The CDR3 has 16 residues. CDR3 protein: CASSIDLEQGGYGYTF. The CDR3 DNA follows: TGTGCCAGTAGTATAGATCTGGAACAGGGCGGCTATGGCTACACCTTC.

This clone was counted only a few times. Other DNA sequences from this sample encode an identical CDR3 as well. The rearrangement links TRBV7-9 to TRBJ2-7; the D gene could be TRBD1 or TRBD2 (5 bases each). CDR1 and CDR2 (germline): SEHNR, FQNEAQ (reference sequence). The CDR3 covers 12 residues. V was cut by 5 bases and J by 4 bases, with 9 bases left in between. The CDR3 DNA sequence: TGTGCCAGCAGCCTAGGGGAGTACGAGCAGTACTTC. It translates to CASSLGEYEQYF. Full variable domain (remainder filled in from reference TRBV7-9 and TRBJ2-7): DTGVSQNPRHKITKRGQNVTFRCDPISEHNRLYWYRQTLGQGPEFLTYFQNEAQLEKSRLLSDRFSAERPKGSFSTLEIQRTEQGDSAMYLCASSLGEYEQYFGPGTRLTVT.

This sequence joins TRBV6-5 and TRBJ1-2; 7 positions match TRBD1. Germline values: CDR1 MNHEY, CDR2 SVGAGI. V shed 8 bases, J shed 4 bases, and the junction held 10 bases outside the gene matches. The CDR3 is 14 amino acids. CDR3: CASGLYRDSYGYTF. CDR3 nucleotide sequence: TGTGCCAGCGGACTATACCGGGACAGCTATGGCTACACCTTC.

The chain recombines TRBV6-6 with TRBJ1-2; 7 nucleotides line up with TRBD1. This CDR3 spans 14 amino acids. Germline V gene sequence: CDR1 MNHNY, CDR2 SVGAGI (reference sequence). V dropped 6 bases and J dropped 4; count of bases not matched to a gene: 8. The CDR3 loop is CASSTAAGGYGYTF. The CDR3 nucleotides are TGTGCCAGCAGCACCGCGGCAGGGGGCTATGGCTACACCTTC.

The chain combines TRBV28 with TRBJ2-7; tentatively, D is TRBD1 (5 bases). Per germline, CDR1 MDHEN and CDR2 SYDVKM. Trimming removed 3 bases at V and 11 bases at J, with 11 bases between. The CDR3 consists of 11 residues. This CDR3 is CASSLTESKYF. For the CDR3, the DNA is TGTGCCAGCAGTTTGACAGAGAGCAAGTACTTC.

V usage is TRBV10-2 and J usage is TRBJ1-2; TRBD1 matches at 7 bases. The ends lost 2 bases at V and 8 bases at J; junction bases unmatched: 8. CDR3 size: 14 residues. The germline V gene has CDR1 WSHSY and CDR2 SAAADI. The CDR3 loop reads CASSETPGGQGYTF. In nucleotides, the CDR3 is TGCGCCAGCAGTGAGACGCCAGGGGGTCAGGGCTACACCTTC.

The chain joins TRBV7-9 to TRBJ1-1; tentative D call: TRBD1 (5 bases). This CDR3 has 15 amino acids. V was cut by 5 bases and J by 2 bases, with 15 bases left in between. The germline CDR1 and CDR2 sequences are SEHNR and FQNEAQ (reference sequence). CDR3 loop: CASSPPEGVNTEAFF. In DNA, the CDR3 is TGTGCCAGCAGCCCCCCGGAAGGGGTTAACACTGAAGCTTTCTTT.

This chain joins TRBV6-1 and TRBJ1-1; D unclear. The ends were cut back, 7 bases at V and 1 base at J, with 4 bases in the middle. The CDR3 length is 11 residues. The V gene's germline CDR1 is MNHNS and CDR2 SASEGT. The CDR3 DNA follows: TGTGCCAGCAACTGGAACACTGAAGCTTTCTTT. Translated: CASNWNTEAFF.

The CDR3 protein is CASSETLGTEAFF. The CDR3 DNA reads TGTGCCAGTAGTGAGACCCTGGGGACTGAAGCTTTCTTT. The chain has TRBV19 and TRBJ1-1; no definite D call. V lost 5 bases and J lost 5, with 12 bases in between. Per the germline V gene, CDR1 is LNHDA and CDR2 is SQIVND (reference sequence). This CDR3 contains 13 residues.

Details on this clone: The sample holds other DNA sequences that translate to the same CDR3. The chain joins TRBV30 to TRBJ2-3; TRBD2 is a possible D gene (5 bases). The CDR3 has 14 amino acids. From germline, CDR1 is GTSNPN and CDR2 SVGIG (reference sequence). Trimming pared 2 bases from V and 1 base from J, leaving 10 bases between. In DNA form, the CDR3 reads TGTGCCTGGAGTTTGGCGGGTGGCACAGATACGCAGTATTTT. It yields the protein CAWSLAGGTDTQYF. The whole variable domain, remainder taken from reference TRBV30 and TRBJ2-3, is SQTIHQWPATLVQPVGSPLSLECTVEGTSNPNLYWYRQAAGRGLQLLFYSVGIGQISSEVPQNLSASRPQDRQFILSSKKLLLSDSGFYLCAWSLAGGTDTQYFGPGTRLTVL.

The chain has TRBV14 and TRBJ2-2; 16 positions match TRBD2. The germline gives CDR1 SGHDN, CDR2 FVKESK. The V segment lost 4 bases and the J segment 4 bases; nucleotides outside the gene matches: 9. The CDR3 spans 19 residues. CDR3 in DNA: TGTGCCAGCAGCCCTCCGGGACTAGCGGGAGGGCCAAGCACCGGGGAGCTGTTTTTT. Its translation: CASSPPGLAGGPSTGELFF.